A single sample gave rise to the 6 T cell receptor beta chains below, sequenced in a study of OX40 agonist ivuxolimab in advanced cancers. Method: immunoSEQ multiplex PCR; TCRdb's copy keeps in-frame clones and lacks some. The sample includes 45,000 or so clones, around nine tenths seen only once; the top ten take roughly 0.98%. Sample: CD4+ or CD8+ T cells sorted from blood, taken in a trial of the OX40 agonist ivuxolimab. These receptors all stem from an adult with an advanced solid tumor such as melanoma, head and neck, liver or kidney cancer.

This clone was seen a handful of times. This sample includes further DNA sequences coding for the same CDR3. This chain uses TRBV18 with TRBJ1-5; D ambiguous. The CDR3 sequence is 13 residues long. V lost 1 base, J lost 2 bases, and 3 bases lay in between. Germline CDR1 is KGHSH and CDR2 is LQKENI. The CDR3 sequence is CASSPQGNQPQHF. The CDR3, as DNA: TGTGCCAGCTCACCACAAGGCAATCAGCCCCAGCATTTT.

Written as DNA, the CDR3 is TGTGCCAGTAGTACGGGCGGGAGGTACGAGCAGTACTTC. Translated: CASSTGGRYEQYF. The chain links TRBV19 to TRBJ2-7; 8 nucleotides match TRBD2. The germline gives CDR1 LNHDA, CDR2 SQIVND (reference sequence). V shed 4 bases, J shed 4 bases, and the junction held 3 bases outside the gene matches. This CDR3 is built from 13 residues.

V is TRBV9 and J is TRBJ1-3; 8 positions agree with TRBD1. The germline CDR1 and CDR2 sequences are SGDLS and YYNGEE. The CDR3 sequence is 16 residues long. Trimming cost V 0 bases and J 2 bases; bases outside gene matches: 4. CDR3 DNA: TGTGCCAGCAGCGTAGGCCAGGGGGCAACTGGAAACACCATATATTTT. Translated, it gives CASSVGQGATGNTIYF.

This clone was counted a few times. This chain links TRBV4-2 with TRBJ2-7, with TRBD2 identical over 9 bases. This CDR3 is built from 13 residues. Looked up from germline, CDR1 is LGHNA and CDR2 is YNFKEQ. V was pared by 9 bases and J by 2 bases, with 5 bases of the junction left unmatched. The CDR3 spells CASSGRPPYEQYF. For the CDR3, the DNA is TGTGCCAGTAGCGGGAGACCCCCCTACGAGCAGTACTTC.

The V and J genes are TRBV28 and TRBJ1-2; D gene ambiguous. Germline CDR1 is MDHEN and CDR2 is SYDVKM. This CDR3 has 13 amino acids. The V gene lost 3 bases and the J gene lost 8 bases, with 13 bases spanning the gap. The CDR3 region is CASSLGSVGGYTF. CDR3 sequence (DNA): TGTGCCAGCAGTTTGGGGTCCGTGGGGGGCTACACCTTC.

The chain uses TRBV7-8 and TRBJ2-7; D unresolved. In germline, CDR1 is SGHVS, CDR2 FQNEAQ. CDR3 length: 14 amino acids. Deletions cut 4 bases from V and 3 bases from J, with 13 bases between. The CDR3 nucleotides are TGTGCCAGCAGCTCTAGGTGGGGTCGCTACGAGCAGTACTTC. Amino acid sequence: CASSSRWGRYEQYF.